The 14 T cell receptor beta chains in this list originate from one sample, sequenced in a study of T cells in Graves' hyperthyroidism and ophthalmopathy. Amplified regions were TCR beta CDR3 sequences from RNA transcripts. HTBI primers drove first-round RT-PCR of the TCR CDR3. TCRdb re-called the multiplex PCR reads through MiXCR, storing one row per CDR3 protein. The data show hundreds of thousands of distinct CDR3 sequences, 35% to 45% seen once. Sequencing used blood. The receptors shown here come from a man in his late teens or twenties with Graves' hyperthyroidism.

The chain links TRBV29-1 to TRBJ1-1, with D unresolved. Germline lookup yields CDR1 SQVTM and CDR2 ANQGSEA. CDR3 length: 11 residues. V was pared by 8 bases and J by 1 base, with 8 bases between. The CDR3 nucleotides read TGCAGCTTAATAAAGAACACTGAAGCTTTCTTT. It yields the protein CSLIKNTEAFF.

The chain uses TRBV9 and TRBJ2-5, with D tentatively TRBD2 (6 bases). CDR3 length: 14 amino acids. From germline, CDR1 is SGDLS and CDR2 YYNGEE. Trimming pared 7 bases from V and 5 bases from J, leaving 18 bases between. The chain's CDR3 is CASSVVASEETQYF. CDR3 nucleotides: TGTGCCAGCTCGGTGGTGGCTAGCGAGGAGACCCAGTACTTC.

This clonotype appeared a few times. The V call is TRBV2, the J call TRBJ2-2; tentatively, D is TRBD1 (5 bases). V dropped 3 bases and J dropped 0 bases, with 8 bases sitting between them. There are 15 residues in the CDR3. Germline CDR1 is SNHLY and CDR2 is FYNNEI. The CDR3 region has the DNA TGTGCCAGCAGTGACCCCAGGGCGAACACCGGGGAGCTGTTTTTT. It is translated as CASSDPRANTGELFF. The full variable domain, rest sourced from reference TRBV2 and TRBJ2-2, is EPEVTQTPSHQVTQMGQEVILRCVPISNHLYFYWYRQILGQKVEFLVSFYNNEISEKSEIFDDQFSVERPDGSNFTLKIRSTKLEDSAMYFCASSDPRANTGELFFGEGSRLTVL.

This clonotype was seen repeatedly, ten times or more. The CDR3 sequence: CSVEDRGNYEQYF. CDR3 DNA: TGCAGCGTCGAGGATCGGGGGAACTACGAGCAGTACTTC. J is TRBJ2-7 and V is TRBV29-1; TRBD2 might be the D (6 bases). V was cut by 6 bases and J by 3 bases, with 15 bases left in between. The germline CDR1 and CDR2 sequences are SQVTM and ANQGSEA. The CDR3 extends over 13 amino acids.

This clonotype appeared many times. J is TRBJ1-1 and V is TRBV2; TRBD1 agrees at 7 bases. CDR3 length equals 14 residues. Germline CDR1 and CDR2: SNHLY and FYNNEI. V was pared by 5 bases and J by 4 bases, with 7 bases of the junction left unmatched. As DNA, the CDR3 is TGTGCCAGCAGTAACAGGGGAGGAAGCACTGAAGCTTTCTTT. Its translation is CASSNRGGSTEAFF.

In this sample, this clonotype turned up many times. The CDR3 DNA follows: TGTGCCAGCCCACCGGGACAGGGGAACTATGGCTACACCTTC. It specifies CASPPGQGNYGYTF. This chain joins TRBV2 and TRBJ1-2; 10 bases map to TRBD1. This CDR3 spans 14 amino acids. J was trimmed by 2 bases and V by 8 bases; bases with no gene match: 5. Germline CDR1 is SNHLY and CDR2 is FYNNEI.

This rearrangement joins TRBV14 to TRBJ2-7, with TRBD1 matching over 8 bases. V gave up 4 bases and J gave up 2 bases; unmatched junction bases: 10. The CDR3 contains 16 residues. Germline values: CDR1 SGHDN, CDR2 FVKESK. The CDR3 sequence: CASSLSGQGNTYEQYF. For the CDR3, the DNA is TGTGCCAGCAGCCTTTCCGGACAGGGAAATACCTACGAGCAGTACTTC.

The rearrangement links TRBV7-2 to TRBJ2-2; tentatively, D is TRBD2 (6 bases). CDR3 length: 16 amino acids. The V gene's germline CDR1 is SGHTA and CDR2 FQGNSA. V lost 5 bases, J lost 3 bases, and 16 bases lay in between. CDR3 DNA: TGTGCCAGCAGCCAAGATTTGGGGGGACACACCGGGGAGCTGTTTTTT. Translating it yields CASSQDLGGHTGELFF. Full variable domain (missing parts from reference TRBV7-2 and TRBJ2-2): GAGVSQSPSNKVTEKGKDVELRCDPISGHTALYWYRQSLGQGLEFLIYFQGNSAPDKSGLPSDRFSAERTGGSVSTLTIQRTQQEDSAVYLCASSQDLGGHTGELFFGEGSRLTVL.

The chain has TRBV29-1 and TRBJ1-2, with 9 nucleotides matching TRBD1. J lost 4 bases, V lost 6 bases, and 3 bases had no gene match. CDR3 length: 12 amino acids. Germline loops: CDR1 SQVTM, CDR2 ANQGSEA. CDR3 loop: CSVTGGSYGYTF. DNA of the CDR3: TGCAGCGTAACAGGGGGCAGCTATGGCTACACCTTC.

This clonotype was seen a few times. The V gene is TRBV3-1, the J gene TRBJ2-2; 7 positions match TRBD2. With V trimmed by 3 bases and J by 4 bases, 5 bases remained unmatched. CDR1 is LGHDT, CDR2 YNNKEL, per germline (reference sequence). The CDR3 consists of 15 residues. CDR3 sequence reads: CASSHPGGVTGELFF. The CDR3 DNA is TGTGCCAGCAGCCATCCGGGAGGCGTCACCGGGGAGCTGTTTTTT.

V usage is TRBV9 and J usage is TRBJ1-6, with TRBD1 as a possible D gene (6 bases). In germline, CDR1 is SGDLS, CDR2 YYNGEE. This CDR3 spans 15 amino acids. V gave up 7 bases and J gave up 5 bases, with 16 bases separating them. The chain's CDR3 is CASSLQGRDNSPLHF. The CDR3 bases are TGTGCCAGCTCTCTACAGGGACGGGATAATTCACCCCTCCACTTT.

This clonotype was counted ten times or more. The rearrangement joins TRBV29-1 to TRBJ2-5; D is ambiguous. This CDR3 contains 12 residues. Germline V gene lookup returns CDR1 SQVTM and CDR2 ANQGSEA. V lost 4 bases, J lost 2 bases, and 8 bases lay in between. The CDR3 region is CSVVGKQETQYF. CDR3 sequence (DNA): TGCAGCGTTGTGGGAAAACAAGAGACCCAGTACTTC.

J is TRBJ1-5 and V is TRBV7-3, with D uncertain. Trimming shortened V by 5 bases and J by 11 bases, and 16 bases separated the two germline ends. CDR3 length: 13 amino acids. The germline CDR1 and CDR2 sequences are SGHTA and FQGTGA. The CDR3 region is CASSAPNGETQHF. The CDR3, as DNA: TGTGCCAGCAGCGCCCCAAACGGGGAGACCCAGCATTTT.

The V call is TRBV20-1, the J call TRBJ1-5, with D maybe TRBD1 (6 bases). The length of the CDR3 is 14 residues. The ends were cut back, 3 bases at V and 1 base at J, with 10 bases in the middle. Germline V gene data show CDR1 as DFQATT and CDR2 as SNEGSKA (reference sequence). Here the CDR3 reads CSASDGQSNQPQHF. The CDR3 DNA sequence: TGCAGTGCTAGCGATGGACAGAGCAATCAGCCCCAGCATTTT.